This TCR beta chain derives from a study of monozygotic twins with inflammatory bowel disease. Overall study findings and caveats: IBD patients shared fewer clonotypes with others than healthy twins, especially with disease activity.

Eight reactions per sample, run separately, yielded cDNA. Template switching added UMIs carrying a 6-nucleotide sample barcode. TCRdb re-called the 5' RACE reads and shows each CDR3 protein once, DNA omitted. This table holds about 300,000 distinct CDR3 sequences. Total RNA was isolated from whole blood without T cell sorting. About this clonotype: What it binds is unknown.

In germline, CDR1 is MDHEN, CDR2 SYDVKM. The CDR3 contains 16 residues. Sequenced input: blood. This clonotype originated in a human donor with ulcerative colitis or Crohn's disease, or a healthy co-twin of an affected twin (not recorded which). V and J are TRBV28 and TRBJ2-5; the TCRdb D gene call, TRBD1, has no DNA to confirm it. The CDR3 protein is CASKNHRSRGQETQYF.